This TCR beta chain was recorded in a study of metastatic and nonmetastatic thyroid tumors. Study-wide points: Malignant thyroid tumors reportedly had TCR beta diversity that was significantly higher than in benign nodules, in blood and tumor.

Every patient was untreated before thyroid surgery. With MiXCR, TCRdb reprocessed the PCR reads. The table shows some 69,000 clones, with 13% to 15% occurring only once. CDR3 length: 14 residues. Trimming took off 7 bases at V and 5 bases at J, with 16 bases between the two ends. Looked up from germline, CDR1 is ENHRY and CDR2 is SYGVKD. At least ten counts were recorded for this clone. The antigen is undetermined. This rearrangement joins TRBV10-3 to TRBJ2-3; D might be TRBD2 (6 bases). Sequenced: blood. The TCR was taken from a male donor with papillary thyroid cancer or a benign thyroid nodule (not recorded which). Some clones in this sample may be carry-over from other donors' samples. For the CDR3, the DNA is TGTGCCATCAACTACGGGGGTATTGGAGATACGCAGTATTTT. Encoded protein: CAINYGGIGDTQYF.